This TCR beta chain was sequenced in a study of T cell repertoires in cytomegalovirus infection. About the research overall: Both a matching HLA type and CMV infection were indicated by public TCR beta signatures. Study observations and caveats: HLA-C-restricted CMV clonotypes gave the most frequent clonotype in two of eight donors. Carriers of CMV and the relevant HLA type were discriminated by public TCR beta frequency.

Of note for this clonotype: Antigen: not known.

MiXCR was run by TCRdb on the reads, yielding one entry per CDR3 protein. This sample yields fewer than 300,000 distinct CDR3 sequences, of which about 26% are seen a single time; around 13% belongs to the top ten. Germline V gene lookup returns CDR1 SGHAT and CDR2 FQNNGV. Trimming shortened V by 1 base and J by 3 bases, and 10 bases separated the two germline ends. There are 16 residues in the CDR3. The source of this sequence is a human donor in good health (CMV status not recorded). Some clones in this sample may be carry-over from other donors' samples. Sequenced material: PBMCs. The chain is built from TRBV11-2 and TRBJ1-6, with unresolved D. This CDR3 reads CASSLAAVIYNSPLHF. CDR3 bases: TGTGCCAGCAGCTTAGCGGCAGTTATCTATAATTCACCCCTCCACTTT. Full variable domain (missing parts from reference TRBV11-2 and TRBJ1-6): EAGVAQSPRYKIIEKRQSVAFWCNPISGHATLYWYQQILGQGPKLLIQFQNNGVVDDSQLPKDRFSAERLKGVDSTLKIQPAKLEDSAVYLCASSLAAVIYNSPLHFGNGTRLTVT.